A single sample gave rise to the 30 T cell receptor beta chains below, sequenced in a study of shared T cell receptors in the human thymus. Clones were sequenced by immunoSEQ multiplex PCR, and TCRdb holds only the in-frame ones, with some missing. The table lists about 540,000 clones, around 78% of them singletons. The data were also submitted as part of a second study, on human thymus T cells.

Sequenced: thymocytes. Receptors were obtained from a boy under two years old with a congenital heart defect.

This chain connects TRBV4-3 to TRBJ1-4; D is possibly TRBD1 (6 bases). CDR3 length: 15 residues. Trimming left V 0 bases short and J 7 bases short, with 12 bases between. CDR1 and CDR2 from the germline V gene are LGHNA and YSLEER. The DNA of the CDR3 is TGCGCCAGCAGCCAAGAACAGGGCGGACGTGAAAAACTGTTTTTT. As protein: CASSQEQGGREKLFF.

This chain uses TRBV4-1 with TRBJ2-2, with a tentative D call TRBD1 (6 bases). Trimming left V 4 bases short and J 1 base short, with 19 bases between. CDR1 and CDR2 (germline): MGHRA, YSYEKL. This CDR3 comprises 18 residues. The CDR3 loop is CASSRPGEKVGNTGELFF. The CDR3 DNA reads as TGCGCCAGCAGCCGGCCAGGGGAGAAAGTTGGGAACACCGGGGAGCTGTTTTTT.

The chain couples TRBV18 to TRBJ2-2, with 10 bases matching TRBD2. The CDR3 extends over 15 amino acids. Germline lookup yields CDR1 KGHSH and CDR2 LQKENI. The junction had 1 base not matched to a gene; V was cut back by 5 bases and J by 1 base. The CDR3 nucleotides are TGTGCCAGCTCAAGACTAGCGGGGAACACCGGGGAGCTGTTTTTT. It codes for CASSRLAGNTGELFF.

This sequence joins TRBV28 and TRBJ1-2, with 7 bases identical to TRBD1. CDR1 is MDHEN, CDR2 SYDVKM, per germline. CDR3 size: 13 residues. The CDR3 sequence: CAGRTGEIGGYTF. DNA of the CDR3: TGTGCAGGGAGAACAGGGGAGATTGGTGGCTACACCTTC.

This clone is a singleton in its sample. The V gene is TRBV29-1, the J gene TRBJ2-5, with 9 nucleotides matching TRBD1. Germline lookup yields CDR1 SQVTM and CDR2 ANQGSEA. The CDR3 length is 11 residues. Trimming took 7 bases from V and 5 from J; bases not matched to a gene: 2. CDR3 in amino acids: CSADRGETQYF. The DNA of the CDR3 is TGCAGCGCCGACAGGGGGGAGACCCAGTACTTC.

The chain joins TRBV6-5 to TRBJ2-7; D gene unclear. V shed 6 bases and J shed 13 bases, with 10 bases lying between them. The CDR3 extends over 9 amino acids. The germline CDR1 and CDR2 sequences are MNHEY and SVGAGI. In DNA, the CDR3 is TGTGCCAGCAGCGCGGAGTGTTACTTC. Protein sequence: CASSAECYF.

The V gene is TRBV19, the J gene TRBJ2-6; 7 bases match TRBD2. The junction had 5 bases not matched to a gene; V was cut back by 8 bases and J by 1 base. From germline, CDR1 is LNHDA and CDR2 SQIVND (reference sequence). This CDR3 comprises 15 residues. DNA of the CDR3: TGTGCCAGTTCCGGGGAGGGGTCTGGGGCCAACGTCCTGACTTTC. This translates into CASSGEGSGANVLTF.

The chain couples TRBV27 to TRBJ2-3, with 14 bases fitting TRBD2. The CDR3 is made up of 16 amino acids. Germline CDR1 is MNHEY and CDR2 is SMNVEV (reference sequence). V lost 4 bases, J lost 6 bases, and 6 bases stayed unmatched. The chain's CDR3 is CASSSGLAGASDTQYF. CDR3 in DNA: TGTGCCAGCAGTTCGGGACTAGCGGGAGCATCGGATACGCAGTATTTT.

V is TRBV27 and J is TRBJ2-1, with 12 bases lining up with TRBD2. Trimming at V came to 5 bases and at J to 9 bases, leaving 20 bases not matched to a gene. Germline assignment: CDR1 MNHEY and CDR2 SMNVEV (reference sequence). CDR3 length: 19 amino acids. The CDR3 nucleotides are TGTGCCAGCAGTCCCCGCGACAGGGTCAAGACTAGCGGGAGTTTTGAGCAGTTCTTC. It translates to CASSPRDRVKTSGSFEQFF.

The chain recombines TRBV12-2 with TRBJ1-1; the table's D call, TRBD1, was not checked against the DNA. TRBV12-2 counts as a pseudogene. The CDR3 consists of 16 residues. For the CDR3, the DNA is TGTGCAAGTCGCCGATGGGACAGGGTAAGGAACACTGAAGCTTTCTTT. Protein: CASRRWDRVRNTEAFF.

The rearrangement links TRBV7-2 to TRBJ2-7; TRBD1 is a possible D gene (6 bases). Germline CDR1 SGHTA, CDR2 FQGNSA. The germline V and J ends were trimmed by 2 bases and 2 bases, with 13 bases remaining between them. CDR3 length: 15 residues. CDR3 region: CASSLYPRGPYEQYF. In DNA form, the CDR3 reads TGTGCCAGCAGCTTATACCCCAGGGGCCCCTACGAGCAGTACTTC.

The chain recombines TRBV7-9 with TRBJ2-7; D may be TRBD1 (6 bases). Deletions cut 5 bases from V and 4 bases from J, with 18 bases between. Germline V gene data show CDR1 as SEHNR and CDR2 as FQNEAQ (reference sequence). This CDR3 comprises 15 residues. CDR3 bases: TGTGCCAGCAGCCCCCGGACAGTGGACGCATACGAGCAGTACTTC. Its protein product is CASSPRTVDAYEQYF.

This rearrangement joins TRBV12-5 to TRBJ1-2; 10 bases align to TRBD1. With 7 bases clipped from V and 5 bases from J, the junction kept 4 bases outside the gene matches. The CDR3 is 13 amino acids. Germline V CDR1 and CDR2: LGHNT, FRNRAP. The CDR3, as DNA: TGTGCTAGTGCCCAGGGACAGGGGTATGGCTACACCTTC. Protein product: CASAQGQGYGYTF.

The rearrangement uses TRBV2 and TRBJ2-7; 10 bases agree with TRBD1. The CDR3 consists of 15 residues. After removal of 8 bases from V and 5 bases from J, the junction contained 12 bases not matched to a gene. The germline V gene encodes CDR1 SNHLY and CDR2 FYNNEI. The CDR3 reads CASLPWDRGDNEQYF. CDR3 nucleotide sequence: TGTGCCAGCCTGCCCTGGGACAGGGGAGACAACGAGCAGTACTTC. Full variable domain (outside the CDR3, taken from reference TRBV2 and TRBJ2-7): EPEVTQTPSHQVTQMGQEVILRCVPISNHLYFYWYRQILGQKVEFLVSFYNNEISEKSEIFDDQFSVERPDGSNFTLKIRSTKLEDSAMYFCASLPWDRGDNEQYFGPGTRLTVT.

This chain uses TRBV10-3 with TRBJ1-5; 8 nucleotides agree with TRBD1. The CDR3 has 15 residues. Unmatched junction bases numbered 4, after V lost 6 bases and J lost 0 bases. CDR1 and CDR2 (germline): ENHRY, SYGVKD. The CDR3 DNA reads TGTGCCATCAGGGACAGGGCAGATAGCAATCAGCCCCAGCATTTT. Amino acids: CAIRDRADSNQPQHF.

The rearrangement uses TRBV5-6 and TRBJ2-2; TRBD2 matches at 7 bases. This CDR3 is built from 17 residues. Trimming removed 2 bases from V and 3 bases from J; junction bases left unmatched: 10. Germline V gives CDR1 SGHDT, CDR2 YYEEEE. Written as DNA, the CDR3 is TGTGCCAGCAGCTTACCTTTCTGGGGAGGGGACACCGGGGAGCTGTTTTTT. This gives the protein CASSLPFWGGDTGELFF.

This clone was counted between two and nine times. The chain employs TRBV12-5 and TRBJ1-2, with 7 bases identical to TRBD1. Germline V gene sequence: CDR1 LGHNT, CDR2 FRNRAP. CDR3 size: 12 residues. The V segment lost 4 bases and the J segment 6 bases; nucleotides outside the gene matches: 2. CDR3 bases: TGTGCTAGTGGTTCCAGGGGGGATGGCTACACCTTC. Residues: CASGSRGDGYTF.

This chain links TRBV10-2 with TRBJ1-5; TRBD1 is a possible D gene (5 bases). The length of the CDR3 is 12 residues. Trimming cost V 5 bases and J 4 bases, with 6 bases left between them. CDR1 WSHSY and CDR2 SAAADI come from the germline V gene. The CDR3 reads CASSSGNQPQHF. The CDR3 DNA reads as TGCGCCAGCAGTTCAGGGAATCAGCCCCAGCATTTT.

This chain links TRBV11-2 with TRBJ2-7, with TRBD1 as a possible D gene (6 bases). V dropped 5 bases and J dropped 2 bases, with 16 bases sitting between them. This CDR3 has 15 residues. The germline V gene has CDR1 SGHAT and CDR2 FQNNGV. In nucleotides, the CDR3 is TGTGCCAGCAGCCCCCTGGAGCCAGGGGCCTACGAGCAGTACTTC. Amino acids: CASSPLEPGAYEQYF.

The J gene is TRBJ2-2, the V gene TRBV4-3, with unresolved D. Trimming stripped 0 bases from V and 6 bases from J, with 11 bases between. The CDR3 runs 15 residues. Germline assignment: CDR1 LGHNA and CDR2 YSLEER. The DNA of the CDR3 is TGCGCCAGCAGCCAAGATGGGCAGGCTTCCGGGGAGCTGTTTTTT. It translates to CASSQDGQASGELFF.

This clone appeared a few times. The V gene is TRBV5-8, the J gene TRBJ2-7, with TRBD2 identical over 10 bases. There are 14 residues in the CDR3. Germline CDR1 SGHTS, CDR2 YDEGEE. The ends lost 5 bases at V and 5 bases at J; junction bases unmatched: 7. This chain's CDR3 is CASRQREGPHEQYF. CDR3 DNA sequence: TGTGCCAGCAGGCAGCGGGAGGGCCCCCACGAGCAGTACTTC.

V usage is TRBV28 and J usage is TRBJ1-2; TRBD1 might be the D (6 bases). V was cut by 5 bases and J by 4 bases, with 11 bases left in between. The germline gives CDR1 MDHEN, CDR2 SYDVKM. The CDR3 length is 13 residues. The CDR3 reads CASSVDRRYGYTF. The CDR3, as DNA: TGTGCCAGCAGTGTAGACAGGCGCTATGGCTACACCTTC.

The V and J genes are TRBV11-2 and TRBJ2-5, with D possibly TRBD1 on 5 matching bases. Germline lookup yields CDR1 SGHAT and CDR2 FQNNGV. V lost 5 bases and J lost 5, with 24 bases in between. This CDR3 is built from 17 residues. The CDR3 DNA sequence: TGTGCCAGCAGCCCCCCGTCCAGTTCCCAGGGCATCGAGACCCAGTACTTC. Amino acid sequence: CASSPPSSSQGIETQYF. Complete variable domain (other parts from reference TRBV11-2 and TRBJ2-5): EAGVAQSPRYKIIEKRQSVAFWCNPISGHATLYWYQQILGQGPKLLIQFQNNGVVDDSQLPKDRFSAERLKGVDSTLKIQPAKLEDSAVYLCASSPPSSSQGIETQYFGPGTRLLVL.

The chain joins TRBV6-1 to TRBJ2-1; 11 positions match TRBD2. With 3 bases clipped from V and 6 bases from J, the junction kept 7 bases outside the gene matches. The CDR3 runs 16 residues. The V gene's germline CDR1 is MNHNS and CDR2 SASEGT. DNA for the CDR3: TGTGCCAGCAGTGAGGGTACTAGCGGGAGTGGCAATGAGCAGTTCTTC. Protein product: CASSEGTSGSGNEQFF.

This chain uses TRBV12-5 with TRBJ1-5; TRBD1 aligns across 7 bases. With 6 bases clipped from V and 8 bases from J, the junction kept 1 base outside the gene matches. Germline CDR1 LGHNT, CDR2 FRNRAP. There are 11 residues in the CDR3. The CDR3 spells CASGGTEPQHF. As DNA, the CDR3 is TGTGCTAGTGGGGGGACAGAGCCCCAGCATTTT.

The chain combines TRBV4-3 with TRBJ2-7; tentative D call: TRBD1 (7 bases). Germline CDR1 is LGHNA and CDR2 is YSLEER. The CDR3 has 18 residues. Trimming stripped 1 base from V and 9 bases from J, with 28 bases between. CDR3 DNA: TGCGCCAGCAGCCAAGCTCCTCGACAGGGACTCTCCCGACTACGGCAGTACTTC. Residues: CASSQAPRQGLSRLRQYF.

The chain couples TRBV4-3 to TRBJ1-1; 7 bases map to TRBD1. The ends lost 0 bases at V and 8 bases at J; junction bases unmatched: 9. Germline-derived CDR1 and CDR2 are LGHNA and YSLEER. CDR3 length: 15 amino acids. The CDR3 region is CASSQERRPQGEAFF. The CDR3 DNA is TGCGCCAGCAGCCAAGAACGTCGCCCACAGGGGGAAGCTTTCTTT.

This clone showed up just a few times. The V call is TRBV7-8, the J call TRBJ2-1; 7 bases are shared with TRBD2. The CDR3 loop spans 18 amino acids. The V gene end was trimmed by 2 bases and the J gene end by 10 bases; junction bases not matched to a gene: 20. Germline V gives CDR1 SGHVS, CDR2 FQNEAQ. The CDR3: CASSLSEGGRESEREQFF. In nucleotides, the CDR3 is TGTGCCAGCAGCTTATCGGAGGGCGGGAGAGAGTCAGAGAGGGAGCAGTTCTTC. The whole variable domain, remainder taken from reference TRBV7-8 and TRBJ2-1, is GAGVSQSPRYKVAKRGQDVALRCDPISGHVSLFWYQQALGQGPEFLTYFQNEAQLDKSGLPSDRFFAERPEGSVSTLKIQRTQQEDSAVYLCASSLSEGGRESEREQFFGPGTRLTVL.

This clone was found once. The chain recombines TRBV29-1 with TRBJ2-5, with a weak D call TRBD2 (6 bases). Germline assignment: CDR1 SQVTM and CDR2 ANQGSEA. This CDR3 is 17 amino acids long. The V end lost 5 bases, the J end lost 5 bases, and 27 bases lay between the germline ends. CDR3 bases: TGCAGCGTTCAAAGGACAAGGGACTCCCCGGTACGGGAGACCCAGTACTTC. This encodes CSVQRTRDSPVRETQYF.

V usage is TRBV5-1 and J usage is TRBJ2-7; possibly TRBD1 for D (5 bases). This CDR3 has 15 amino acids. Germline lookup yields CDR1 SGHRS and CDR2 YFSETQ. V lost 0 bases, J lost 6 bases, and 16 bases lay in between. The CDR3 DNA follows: TGCGCCAGCAGCTTGGTGACAGAACCCGAAGGCGAGCAGTACTTC. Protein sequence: CASSLVTEPEGEQYF. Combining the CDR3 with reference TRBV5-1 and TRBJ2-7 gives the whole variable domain KAGVTQTPRYLIKTRGQQVTLSCSPISGHRSVSWYQQTPGQGLQFLFEYFSETQRNKGNFPGRFSGRQFSNSRSEMNVSTLELGDSALYLCASSLVTEPEGEQYFGPGTRLTVT.